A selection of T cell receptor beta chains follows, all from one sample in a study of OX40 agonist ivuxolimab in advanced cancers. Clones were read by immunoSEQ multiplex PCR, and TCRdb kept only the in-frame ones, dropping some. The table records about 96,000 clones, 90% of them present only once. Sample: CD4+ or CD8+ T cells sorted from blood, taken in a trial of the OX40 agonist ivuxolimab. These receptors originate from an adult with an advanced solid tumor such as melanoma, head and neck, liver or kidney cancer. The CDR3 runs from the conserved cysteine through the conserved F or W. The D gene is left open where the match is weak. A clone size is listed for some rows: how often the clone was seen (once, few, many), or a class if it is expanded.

CASSLPGGSTQYF	TGTGCCAGCAGCTTACCGGGAGGAAGTACACAGTATTTT	TRBD2	TRBJ2-3	TRBV5-3	.
CASSPVGQGYNEQFF	TGTGCCAGCAGCCCCGTGGGGCAGGGCTACAATGAGCAGTTCTTC	.	TRBJ2-1	TRBV7-2	.
CASSSGLPNYGYTF	TGTGCCAGCAGCTCGGGACTCCCTAACTATGGCTACACCTTC	.	TRBJ1-2	TRBV5-4	.
CASPGETQYF	TGTGCCAGCCCGGGGGAGACCCAGTACTTC	.	TRBJ2-5	TRBV5-8	.
CASSPGQAPQQYF	TGTGCCAGCTCACCGGGACAGGCTCCGCAGCAGTACTTC	TRBD1	TRBJ2-7	TRBV18	.
CASRRGTDTQYF	TGTGCCAGCAGAAGAGGGACAGATACGCAGTATTTT	.	TRBJ2-3	TRBV21-1	.
CASSLGSVSSYGYTF	TGTGCCAGCAGCTTAGGGTCGGTTAGTAGTTATGGCTACACCTTC	.	TRBJ1-2	TRBV7-9	.
CASSLARGGVVGYEQYF	TGTGCCAGCAGCCTGGCTCGTGGGGGGGTAGTAGGCTACGAGCAGTACTTC	TRBD2	TRBJ2-7	TRBV7-2	.
CSVEKGRNTEAFF	TGCAGCGTTGAGAAGGGTAGGAACACTGAAGCTTTCTTT	.	TRBJ1-1	TRBV29-1	.
CASSIREGEQYF	TGTGCCAGTAGTATCAGGGAAGGCGAGCAGTACTTC	.	TRBJ2-7	TRBV19	.
CASSLGWISGRGEQYF	TGTGCCAGCAGCTTAGGATGGATTAGCGGGCGGGGGGAGCAGTACTTC	TRBD2	TRBJ2-7	TRBV7-6	once
CASSRLGGRSTQYF	TGTGCCAGCAGCCGATTAGGAGGGAGAAGTACGCAGTATTTT	.	TRBJ2-3	TRBV9	.
CASSPFAADTQYF	TGTGCCAGCAGCCCCTTCGCCGCAGATACGCAGTATTTT	.	TRBJ2-3	TRBV9	.
CASSHPGQGSGNTIYF	TGTGCCAGCAGCCATCCGGGACAGGGGTCTGGAAACACCATATATTTT	TRBD1	TRBJ1-3	TRBV6-6	.
CASSLDRPYEGKLFF	TGTGCCAGCAGCCTAGACAGGCCCTATGAGGGAAAACTGTTTTTT	.	TRBJ1-4	TRBV7-2	.
CASSLYGEETQYF	TGCGCCAGCAGCTTGTACGGGGAAGAGACCCAGTACTTC	.	TRBJ2-5	TRBV5-1	.
CASSRLAGSTDTQYF	TGTGCCAGCAGCCGATTAGCGGGGAGCACAGATACGCAGTATTTT	TRBD2	TRBJ2-3	TRBV7-2	once
CASSPTGGYEQYF	TGCGCCAGCAGCCCCACAGGGGGCTACGAGCAGTACTTC	TRBD1	TRBJ2-7	TRBV5-1	.
CASSPRTGGNQPQHF	TGCGCCAGCAGCCCAAGGACAGGGGGCAATCAGCCCCAGCATTTT	TRBD1	TRBJ1-5	TRBV5-1	.
CASSYSRTGGMKTQYF	TGTGCCAGCAGTTACTCTAGGACAGGGGGCATGAAGACCCAGTACTTC	TRBD1	TRBJ2-5	TRBV6-6	.
CASVLYSRGYEQYF	TGTGCCAGCGTATTGTACTCTCGGGGCTACGAGCAGTACTTC	.	TRBJ2-7	TRBV2	once
CASSPETYEQYF	TGCGCCAGCAGCCCCGAGACCTACGAGCAGTACTTC	.	TRBJ2-7	TRBV5-1	few
CASSLSGQISTTEAFF	TGTGCCAGCAGTTTATCTGGCCAGATTAGCACCACTGAAGCTTTCTTT	.	TRBJ1-1	TRBV27	few
CASSLGLAGAVAYEQYF	TGTGCCAGTAGTCTTGGACTAGCGGGAGCGGTTGCCTACGAGCAGTACTTC	TRBD2	TRBJ2-7	TRBV19	once
CASSLGSTDTQYF	TGTGCTAGCAGCTTAGGGAGTACAGATACGCAGTATTTT	.	TRBJ2-3	TRBV7-7	.
CASSINEKDEQYF	TGTGCCAGTAGTATCAATGAGAAGGACGAGCAGTACTTC	.	TRBJ2-7	TRBV19	.
CAWSIGGPTEAFF	TGTGCCTGGAGTATCGGGGGGCCCACTGAAGCTTTCTTT	.	TRBJ1-1	TRBV30	.
CASSGRASGRSTGELFF	TGTGCCAGCAGCGGCAGGGCTAGCGGGAGGAGTACCGGGGAGCTGTTTTTT	TRBD2	TRBJ2-2	TRBV4-2	few
CASSLVARNTEAFF	TGTGCCAGCAGCTTAGTTGCGAGGAACACTGAAGCTTTCTTT	.	TRBJ1-1	TRBV7-9	.
CASARSTSGGLSEQYF	TGTGCCAGCGCCCGATCAACTAGCGGGGGGCTCAGCGAGCAGTACTTC	TRBD2	TRBJ2-7	TRBV7-2	.
CASSEAAGNTGELFF	TGTGCCAGCAGTGAAGCGGCGGGGAACACCGGGGAGCTGTTTTTT	.	TRBJ2-2	TRBV2	.
CASSPGQPSNQPQHF	TGTGCCAGCTCACCGGGACAACCGAGCAATCAGCCCCAGCATTTT	.	TRBJ1-5	TRBV18	.
CASSLGGGTQYF	TGTGCCAGCAGCTTAGGCGGGGGGACCCAGTACTTC	TRBD2	TRBJ2-5	TRBV7-8	.
CASSYSRNYEQYF	TGTGCCAGCAGTTACAGTAGGAACTACGAGCAGTACTTC	.	TRBJ2-7	TRBV6-5	.
CASSLDSPISYEQYF	TGTGCCAGCAGTCTAGACAGCCCTATTTCCTACGAGCAGTACTTC	.	TRBJ2-7	TRBV28	.
CASSLRQQPGQTFPNYGYTF	TGTGCCAGCTCACTCCGCCAGCAACCGGGACAGACTTTTCCTAACTATGGCTACACCTTC	TRBD1	TRBJ1-2	TRBV18	.
CASKGQGNSYEQYF	TGTGCCAGCAAGGGGCAGGGCAACTCCTACGAGCAGTACTTC	.	TRBJ2-7	TRBV6-1	few
CASSLARATAGEQYF	TGTGCCAGCAGCTTGGCCCGGGCCACGGCGGGGGAGCAGTACTTC	.	TRBJ2-7	TRBV7-9	few
CASSVGGTDTQYF	TGTGCCAGCAGCGTAGGTGGAACAGATACGCAGTATTTT	.	TRBJ2-3	TRBV9	.
CATSRDFGGGQPQHF	TGTGCCACCAGCAGAGATTTTGGGGGCGGACAGCCCCAGCATTTT	.	TRBJ1-5	TRBV15	few
CASSIDSGFARRGPRAYNEQFF	TGTGCCAGTAGTATAGATAGTGGCTTCGCTCGGAGGGGCCCCCGGGCCTACAATGAGCAGTTCTTC	.	TRBJ2-1	TRBV19	.
CASSLEFYFWQENTEAFF	TGTGCCAGCAGCTTAGAATTCTATTTTTGGCAGGAGAACACTGAAGCTTTCTTT	.	TRBJ1-1	TRBV7-8	.
CASSYWINTEAFF	TGTGCCAGCAGTTACTGGATAAACACTGAAGCTTTCTTT	.	TRBJ1-1	TRBV6-6	.
CASSLGGSPYYEQYF	TGTGCCAGCAGCTTAGGCGGGAGCCCTTACTACGAGCAGTACTTC	TRBD2	TRBJ2-7	TRBV11-3	.
CASSRGSNEKLFF	TGTGCCAGCAGCCGGGGGAGTAATGAAAAACTGTTTTTT	.	TRBJ1-4	TRBV7-8	.
CASSRPDTNNEQFF	TGTGCCAGCAGCCGACCTGACACAAACAATGAGCAGTTCTTC	.	TRBJ2-1	TRBV4-2	.
CASSSGTGGASYNEQFF	TGTGCCAGCAGCTCCGGGACAGGGGGCGCTTCCTACAATGAGCAGTTCTTC	TRBD1	TRBJ2-1	TRBV11-3	.
CASSRTRDRGDQPQHF	TGTGCCAGCAGCCGAACCAGGGACAGGGGGGATCAGCCCCAGCATTTT	TRBD1	TRBJ1-5	TRBV5-6	.